What follows are 7 T cell receptor beta chains derived from one specimen sequenced in a study of regulatory T cells in long-lasting Graves disease. Described time point: persistent/refractory GD, antithyroid drugs over 5 years with positive TRAb. The authors made the TCR library using RNA they extracted from PBMCs. Assembly of TCR beta libraries relied on iRepertoire HTBI primers together with Arm-PCR of CDR3 regions. One entry per CDR3 protein results from TCRdb running MiXCR on the multiplex PCR reads. The data show approximately 400,000 distinct CDR3 sequences, roughly 25% seen once. Source: peripheral blood mononuclear cells (PBMCs), taken when the disease was refractory, from a patient treated with antithyroid drugs. These receptors all come from a woman aged 40 to 50 with Graves disease.

The gene calls are TRBV13 and TRBJ2-7; unclear D gene. V dropped 5 bases and J dropped 5 bases, with 10 bases sitting between them. CDR1 is PRHDT, CDR2 FYEKMQ, per germline (reference sequence). This CDR3 is built from 12 residues. Here the CDR3 reads CASSTPGHEQYF. Written as DNA, the CDR3 is TGTGCCAGCAGCACCCCCGGCCACGAGCAGTACTTC.

As DNA, the CDR3 is TGTGCCAGTAGTATCCGGGGGCATCAGCCCCAGCATTTT. Translating it yields CASSIRGHQPQHF. The chain carries TRBV19 and TRBJ1-5, with a tentative D call TRBD1 (6 bases). This CDR3 comprises 13 residues. Trimming left V 3 bases short and J 5 bases short, with 8 bases between. CDR1 LNHDA and CDR2 SQIVND come from the germline V gene (reference sequence). Drawing the rest from reference TRBV19 and TRBJ1-5, the complete variable domain is DGGITQSPKYLFRKEGQNVTLSCEQNLNHDAMYWYRQDPGQGLRLIYYSQIVNDFQKGDIAEGYSVSREKKESFPLTVTSAQKNPTAFYLCASSIRGHQPQHFGDGTRLSIL.

This clonotype was detected ten times or more. This sequence joins TRBV12-3 or TRBV12-4 and TRBJ1-6; the D gene is possibly TRBD1 (6 bases). V lost 10 bases and J lost 2, with 15 bases in between. This CDR3 has 15 residues. DNA for the CDR3: TGTGCCACCCGCCAAGGGGGGGCCTATAATTCACCCCTCCACTTT. It is translated as CATRQGGAYNSPLHF.

This clonotype was counted at least ten times. V gene TRBV20-1 combines with J gene TRBJ1-1; TRBD1 aligns across 7 bases. The CDR3 extends over 13 amino acids. The ends lost 5 bases at V and 3 bases at J; junction bases unmatched: 6. Germline CDR1 DFQATT, CDR2 SNEGSKA (reference sequence). CDR3 loop: CSAVQGYDTEAFF. The CDR3, as DNA: TGCAGTGCTGTACAGGGGTACGACACTGAAGCTTTCTTT.

This clonotype showed up just a few times. One junction end does not reproduce the germline sequence, and a read error may be involved. The J gene is TRBJ2-6, the V gene TRBV6-5; TRBD2 matches at 12 bases. This CDR3 has 13 residues. The germline V gene has CDR1 MNHEY and CDR2 SVGAGI. The CDR3 coding sequence is TGTGCCAGCAGTTACCATACCACTAGCGGGAGGCACTTC. Its protein is CASSYHTTSGRHF.

In this sample, this clonotype turned up many times. The J gene is TRBJ2-5, the V gene TRBV27; D might be TRBD1 (6 bases). V was shortened by 6 bases and J by 0 bases, with 14 bases between the two germline ends. The CDR3 is made up of 15 amino acids. Germline V gives CDR1 MNHEY, CDR2 SMNVEV (reference sequence). In DNA form, the CDR3 reads TGTGCCAGCAGACAAGACAGGTGGTACCAAGAGACCCAGTACTTC. Its protein product is CASRQDRWYQETQYF.

This clonotype has more than one count but fewer than ten. The chain couples TRBV5-1 to TRBJ2-4; D perhaps matches TRBD2 (6 bases). From germline, CDR1 is SGHRS and CDR2 YFSETQ. The germline V and J ends were trimmed by 0 bases and 1 base, with 17 bases remaining between them. This CDR3 region has 18 residues. For the CDR3, the DNA is TGCGCCAGCAGCTTGGAAGTTAAGCCAGGGAGGGCCAAAAACATTCAGTACTTC. Its protein is CASSLEVKPGRAKNIQYF.